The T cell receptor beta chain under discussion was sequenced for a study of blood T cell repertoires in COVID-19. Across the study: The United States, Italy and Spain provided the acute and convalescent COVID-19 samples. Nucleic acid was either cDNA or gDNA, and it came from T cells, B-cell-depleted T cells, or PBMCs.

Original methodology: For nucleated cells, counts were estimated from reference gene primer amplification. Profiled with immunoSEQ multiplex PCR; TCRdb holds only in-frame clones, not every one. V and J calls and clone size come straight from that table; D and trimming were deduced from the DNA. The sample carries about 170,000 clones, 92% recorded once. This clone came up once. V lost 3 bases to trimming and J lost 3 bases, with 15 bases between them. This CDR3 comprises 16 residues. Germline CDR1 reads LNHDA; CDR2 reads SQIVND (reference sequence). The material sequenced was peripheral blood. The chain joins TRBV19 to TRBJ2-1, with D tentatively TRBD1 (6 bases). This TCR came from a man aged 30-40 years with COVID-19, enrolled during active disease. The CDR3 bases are TGTGCCAGTAGTATTTCCTTACAGGGATACTACAATGAGCAGTTCTTC. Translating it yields CASSISLQGYYNEQFF. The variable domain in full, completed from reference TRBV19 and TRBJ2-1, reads DGGITQSPKYLFRKEGQNVTLSCEQNLNHDAMYWYRQDPGQGLRLIYYSQIVNDFQKGDIAEGYSVSREKKESFPLTVTSAQKNPTAFYLCASSISLQGYYNEQFFGPGTRLTVL.